The 3 T cell receptor beta chains presented below share a single source sample, sequenced in a study of cytomegalovirus exposure and HLA in healthy donors. It was with 60 Vbeta and 13 Jbeta primers that the PCR ran. TCRdb's copy holds only in-frame clones and misses some; the assay was immunoSEQ multiplex PCR. The sample includes fewer than 200,000 clones, 75% to 85% of them seen just once. The sequenced sample consisted of PBMCs. These receptors all come from a woman younger than 45 in good health and CMV-seropositive.

This chain links TRBV4-3 with TRBJ2-5; TRBD1 agrees at 8 bases. The V gene's germline CDR1 is LGHNA and CDR2 YSLEER. The CDR3 sequence is 16 residues long. V shed 0 bases, J shed 5 bases, and the junction held 8 bases outside the gene matches. The DNA of the CDR3 is TGCGCCAGCAGCCAAGATCTTAACAGGGGGTGGGAGACCCAGTACTTC. Its translation is CASSQDLNRGWETQYF.

The V gene is TRBV5-1, the J gene TRBJ1-1, with 10 bases matching TRBD1. V was clipped by 4 bases and J by 11 bases; unmatched bases: 14. Germline values: CDR1 SGHRS, CDR2 YFSETQ. There are 15 residues in the CDR3. This CDR3 is CASSLGTGATTEAFF. CDR3 DNA: TGCGCCAGCAGCCTCGGGACAGGGGCCACAACGGAGGCTTTCTTT.

With respect to this clone: The conserved phenylalanine or tryptophan is not found at the CDR3 terminus, so this likely reflects a read error. This chain connects TRBV5-1 to TRBJ2-7; 7 bases agree with TRBD2. This CDR3 contains 13 residues. The germline V gene encodes CDR1 SGHRS and CDR2 YFSETQ. The V and J ends lost 4 bases and 2 bases, in that order; junction bases with no gene match: 3. The CDR3 loop is CASSPAGAYEQYL. The CDR3 coding sequence is TGCGCCAGCAGCCCCGCGGGGGCCTACGAGCAGTACCTC.